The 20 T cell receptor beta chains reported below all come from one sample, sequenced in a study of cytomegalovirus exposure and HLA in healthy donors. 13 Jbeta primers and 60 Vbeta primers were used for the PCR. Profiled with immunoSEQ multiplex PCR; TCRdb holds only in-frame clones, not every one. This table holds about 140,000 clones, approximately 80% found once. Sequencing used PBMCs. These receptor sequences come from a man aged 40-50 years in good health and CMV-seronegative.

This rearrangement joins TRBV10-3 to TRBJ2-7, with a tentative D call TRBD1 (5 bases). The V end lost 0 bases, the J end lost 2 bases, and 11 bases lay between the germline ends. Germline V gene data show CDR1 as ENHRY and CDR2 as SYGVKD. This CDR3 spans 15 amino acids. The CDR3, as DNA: TGTGCCATCAGTGAGTCTGTAGGACATCCCTACGAGCAGTACTTC. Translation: CAISESVGHPYEQYF.

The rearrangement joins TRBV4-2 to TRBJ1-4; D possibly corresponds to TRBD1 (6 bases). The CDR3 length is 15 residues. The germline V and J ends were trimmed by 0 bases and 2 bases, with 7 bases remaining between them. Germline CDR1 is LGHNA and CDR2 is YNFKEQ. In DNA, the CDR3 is TGTGCCAGCAGCCAAGACAGGGGTACTAATGAAAAACTGTTTTTT. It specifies CASSQDRGTNEKLFF.

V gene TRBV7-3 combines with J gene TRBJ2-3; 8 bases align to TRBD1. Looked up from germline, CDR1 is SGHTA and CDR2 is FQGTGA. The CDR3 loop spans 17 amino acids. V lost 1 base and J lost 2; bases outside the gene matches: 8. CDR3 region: CASSLNGTGHSTDTQYF. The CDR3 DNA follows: TGTGCCAGCAGCTTAAATGGGACAGGTCATTCCACAGATACGCAGTATTTT.

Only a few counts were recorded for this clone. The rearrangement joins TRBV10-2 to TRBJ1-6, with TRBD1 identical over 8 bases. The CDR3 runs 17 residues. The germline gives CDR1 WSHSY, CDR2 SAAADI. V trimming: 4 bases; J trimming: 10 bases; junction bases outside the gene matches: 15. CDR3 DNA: TGCGCCAGCAGTGTGCGGGGGTCAGGGGGCGCTTCCTCACCCCTCCACTTT. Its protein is CASSVRGSGGASSPLHF.

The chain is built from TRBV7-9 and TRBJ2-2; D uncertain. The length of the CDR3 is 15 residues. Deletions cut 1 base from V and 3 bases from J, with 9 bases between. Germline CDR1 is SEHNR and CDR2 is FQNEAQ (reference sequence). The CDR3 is CASSLEVSDTGELFF. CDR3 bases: TGTGCCAGCAGCTTAGAAGTTAGTGACACCGGGGAGCTGTTTTTT.

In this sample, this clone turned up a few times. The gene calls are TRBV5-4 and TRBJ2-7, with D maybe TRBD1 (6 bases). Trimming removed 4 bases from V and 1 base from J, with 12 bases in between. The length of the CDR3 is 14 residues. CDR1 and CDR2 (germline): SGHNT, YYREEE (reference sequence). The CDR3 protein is CASSARDISYEQYF. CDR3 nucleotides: TGTGCCAGCAGCGCCCGGGACATATCCTACGAGCAGTACTTC.

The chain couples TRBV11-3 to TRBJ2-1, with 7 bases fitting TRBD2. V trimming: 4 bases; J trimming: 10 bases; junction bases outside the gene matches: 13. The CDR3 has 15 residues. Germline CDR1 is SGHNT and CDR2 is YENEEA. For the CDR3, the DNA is TGTGCCAGCAGCTCACCCGGGACTACTGTCGGGGAGCAGTTCTTC. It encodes CASSSPGTTVGEQFF. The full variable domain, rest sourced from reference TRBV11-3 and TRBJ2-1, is EAGVVQSPRYKIIEKKQPVAFWCNPISGHNTLYWYLQNLGQGPELLIRYENEEAVDDSQLPKDRFSAERLKGVDSTLKIQPAELGDSAVYLCASSSPGTTVGEQFFGPGTRLTVL.

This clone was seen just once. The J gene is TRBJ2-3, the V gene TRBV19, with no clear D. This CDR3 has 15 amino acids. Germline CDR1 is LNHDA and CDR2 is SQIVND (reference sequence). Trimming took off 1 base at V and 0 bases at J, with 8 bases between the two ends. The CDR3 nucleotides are TGTGCCAGTAGTATAGTTATTTCGAGCACAGATACGCAGTATTTT. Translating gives CASSIVISSTDTQYF.

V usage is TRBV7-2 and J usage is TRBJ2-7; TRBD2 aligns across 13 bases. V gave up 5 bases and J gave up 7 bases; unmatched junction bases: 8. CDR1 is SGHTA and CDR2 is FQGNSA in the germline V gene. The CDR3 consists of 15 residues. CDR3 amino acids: CASSETGLAGVEQYF. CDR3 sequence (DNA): TGTGCCAGCAGCGAAACAGGACTAGCGGGAGTTGAGCAGTACTTC.

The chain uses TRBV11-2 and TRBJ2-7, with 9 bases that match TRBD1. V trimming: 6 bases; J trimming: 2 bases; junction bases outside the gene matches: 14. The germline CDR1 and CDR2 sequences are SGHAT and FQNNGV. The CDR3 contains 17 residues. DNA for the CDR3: TGTGCCAGCAGACCCCTGCGCCGGGACAGGGAAACCTACGAGCAGTACTTC. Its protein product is CASRPLRRDRETYEQYF.

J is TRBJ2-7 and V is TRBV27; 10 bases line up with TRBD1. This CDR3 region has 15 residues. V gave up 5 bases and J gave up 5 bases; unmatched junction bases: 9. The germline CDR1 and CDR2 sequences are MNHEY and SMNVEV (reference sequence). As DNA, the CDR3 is TGTGCCAGCAGTCGCCGCGGGACAGGGGTTCACGAGCAGTACTTC. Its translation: CASSRRGTGVHEQYF.

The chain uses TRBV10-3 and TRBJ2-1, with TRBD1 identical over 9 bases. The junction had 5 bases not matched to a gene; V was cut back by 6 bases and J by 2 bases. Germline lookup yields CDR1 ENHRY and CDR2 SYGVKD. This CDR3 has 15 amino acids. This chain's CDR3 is CAIRTTGGPYNEQFF. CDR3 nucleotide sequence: TGTGCCATCAGGACCACAGGGGGCCCCTACAATGAGCAGTTCTTC.

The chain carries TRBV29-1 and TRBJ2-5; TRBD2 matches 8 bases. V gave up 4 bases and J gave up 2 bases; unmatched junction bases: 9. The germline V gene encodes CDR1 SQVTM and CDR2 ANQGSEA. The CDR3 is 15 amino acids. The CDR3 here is CSVALAGGAQETQYF. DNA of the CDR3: TGCAGCGTTGCCCTCGCGGGAGGCGCACAAGAGACCCAGTACTTC.

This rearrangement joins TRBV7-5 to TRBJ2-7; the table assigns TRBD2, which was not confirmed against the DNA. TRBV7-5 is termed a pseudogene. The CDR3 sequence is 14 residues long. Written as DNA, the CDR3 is TGTGTCAGGAGTTTCGGTAGCGGCGGCGACGAGCAGTACTTC. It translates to CVRSFGSGGDEQYF.

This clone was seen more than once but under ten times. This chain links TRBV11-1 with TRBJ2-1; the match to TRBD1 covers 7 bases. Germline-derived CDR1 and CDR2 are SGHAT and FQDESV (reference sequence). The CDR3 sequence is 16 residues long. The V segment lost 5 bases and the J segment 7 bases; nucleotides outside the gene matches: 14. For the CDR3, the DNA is TGTGCCAGCAGCAAGCGACGGGGACAGAGCATAAATGAGCAGTTCTTC. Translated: CASSKRRGQSINEQFF.

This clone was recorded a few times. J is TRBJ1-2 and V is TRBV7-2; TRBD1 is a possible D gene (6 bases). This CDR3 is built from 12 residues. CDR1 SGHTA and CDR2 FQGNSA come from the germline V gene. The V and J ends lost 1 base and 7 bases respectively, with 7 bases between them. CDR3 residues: CASSLDRAGYTF. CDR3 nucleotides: TGTGCCAGCAGCTTAGACAGGGCTGGCTACACCTTC.

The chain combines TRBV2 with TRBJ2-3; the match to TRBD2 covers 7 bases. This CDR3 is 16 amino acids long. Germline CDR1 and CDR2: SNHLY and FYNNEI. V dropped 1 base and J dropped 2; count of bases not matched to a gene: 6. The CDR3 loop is CASSEVTSLLTDTQYF. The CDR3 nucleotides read TGTGCCAGCAGTGAAGTGACTAGCCTTCTCACAGATACGCAGTATTTT. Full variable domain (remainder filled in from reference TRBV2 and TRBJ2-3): EPEVTQTPSHQVTQMGQEVILRCVPISNHLYFYWYRQILGQKVEFLVSFYNNEISEKSEIFDDQFSVERPDGSNFTLKIRSTKLEDSAMYFCASSEVTSLLTDTQYFGPGTRLTVL.

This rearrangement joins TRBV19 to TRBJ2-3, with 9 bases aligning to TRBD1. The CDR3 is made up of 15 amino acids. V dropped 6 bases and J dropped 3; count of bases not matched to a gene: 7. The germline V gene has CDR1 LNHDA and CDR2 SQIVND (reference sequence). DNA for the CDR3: TGTGCCAGTAGATCTCCGGGACAGGGAACAGATACGCAGTATTTT. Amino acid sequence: CASRSPGQGTDTQYF.

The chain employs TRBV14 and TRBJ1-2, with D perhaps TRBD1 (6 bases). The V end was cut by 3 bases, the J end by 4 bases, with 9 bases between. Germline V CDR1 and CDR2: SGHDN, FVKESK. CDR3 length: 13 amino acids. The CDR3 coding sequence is TGTGCCAGCAGCCAGGGGACATTCTATGGCTACACCTTC. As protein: CASSQGTFYGYTF.

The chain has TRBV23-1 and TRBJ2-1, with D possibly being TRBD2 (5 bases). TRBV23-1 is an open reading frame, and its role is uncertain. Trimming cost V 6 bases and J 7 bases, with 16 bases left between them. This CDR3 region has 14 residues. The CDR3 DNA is TGCGCCAGCAGCCTCGGACTTGGCCCAAATGAGCAGTTCTTC. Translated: CASSLGLGPNEQFF.